Listed below are T cell receptor beta chains from one sample, sequenced in a study of blood T cells in healthy people across ages. One entry per CDR3 protein results from TCRdb running MiXCR on the 5' RACE reads. The sample holds 1.5 million or so distinct CDR3 sequences, 35% to 45% seen once. Sequenced material: blood. These receptors came from a woman between 18 and 29 years old in good health. The CDR3 runs from the conserved cysteine through the conserved F or W. Each record gives: J gene, V gene, D gene, clone size, CDR3 protein, CDR3 DNA. D genes are given only for firm matches. Some rows mark clone size as missing; the rest say once, few, many or name a class of expanded clone.

j_gene: TRBJ1-4; v_gene: TRBV3-1; d_gene: .; abundance: .; CDR3aa: CASSQDGRISNEKLFF; CDR3nt: TGTGCCAGCAGCCAAGATGGGAGGATTTCTAATGAAAAACTGTTTTTT
j_gene: TRBJ1-5; v_gene: TRBV7-8; d_gene: .; abundance: many; CDR3aa: CASSMNSGNQPQHF; CDR3nt: TGTGCCAGCAGCATGAACAGCGGAAATCAGCCCCAGCATTTT
j_gene: TRBJ1-2; v_gene: TRBV27; d_gene: TRBD1; abundance: .; CDR3aa: CAGSSGQGRGYTF; CDR3nt: TGTGCCGGCAGTTCCGGACAGGGTAGAGGCTACACCTTC
j_gene: TRBJ2-7; v_gene: TRBV4-2; d_gene: .; abundance: .; CDR3aa: CASSQDSAVRTSNDNEQYF; CDR3nt: TGTGCCAGCAGCCAAGATTCCGCCGTGCGGACCTCTAACGATAACGAGCAGTACTTC
j_gene: TRBJ2-7; v_gene: TRBV12-3/TRBV12-4; d_gene: .; abundance: .; CDR3aa: CASGYRRSYEQYF; CDR3nt: TGTGCCAGCGGCTACAGGCGTTCCTACGAGCAGTACTTC
j_gene: TRBJ1-2; v_gene: TRBV25-1; d_gene: TRBD1; abundance: few; CDR3aa: CASSDRNPGQGNGYTF; CDR3nt: TGTGCCAGCAGTGACCGTAACCCCGGACAGGGGAATGGCTACACCTTC
j_gene: TRBJ2-7; v_gene: TRBV29-1; d_gene: .; abundance: few; CDR3aa: CSVADNFEQYF; CDR3nt: TGCAGCGTCGCGGACAACTTCGAGCAGTACTTC
j_gene: TRBJ1-1; v_gene: TRBV7-8; d_gene: .; abundance: few; CDR3aa: CASILNTEAFF; CDR3nt: TGTGCCAGCATCCTGAACACTGAAGCTTTCTTT
j_gene: TRBJ2-5; v_gene: TRBV20-1; d_gene: .; abundance: .; CDR3aa: CSARDQRVLGNEQYF; CDR3nt: TGCAGTGCTAGAGATCAACGAGTTTTGGGCAATGAGCAGTACTTC
j_gene: TRBJ2-3; v_gene: TRBV19; d_gene: .; abundance: .; CDR3aa: CASSIVPAGTSTDTQYF; CDR3nt: TGTGCCAGTAGTATAGTCCCCGCCGGCACTAGCACAGATACGCAGTATTTT
j_gene: TRBJ1-2; v_gene: TRBV10-3; d_gene: .; abundance: few; CDR3aa: CATRGGNYGYTF; CDR3nt: TGTGCCACCAGAGGGGGAAACTATGGCTACACCTTC
j_gene: TRBJ1-2; v_gene: TRBV7-2; d_gene: .; abundance: many; CDR3aa: CASSTTGSSNYGYTF; CDR3nt: TGTGCCAGCAGCACTACAGGGTCATCTAACTATGGCTACACCTTC
j_gene: TRBJ2-7; v_gene: TRBV6-2/TRBV6-3; d_gene: .; abundance: .; CDR3aa: CASSYMGYHEQYF; CDR3nt: TGTGCCAGCAGTTACATGGGGTACCACGAGCAGTACTTC
j_gene: TRBJ1-2; v_gene: TRBV6-2/TRBV6-3; d_gene: .; abundance: few; CDR3aa: CASSYSRTTNYGYTF; CDR3nt: TGTGCCAGCAGTTACTCCAGAACTACTAACTATGGCTACACCTTC
j_gene: TRBJ2-7; v_gene: TRBV10-3; d_gene: .; abundance: few; CDR3aa: CAIRESTGSYEQYF; CDR3nt: TGTGCCATCAGGGAGTCGACAGGCTCATACGAGCAGTACTTC
j_gene: TRBJ1-1; v_gene: TRBV29-1; d_gene: .; abundance: once; CDR3aa: CSVDRSNAEAFF; CDR3nt: TGCAGCGTAGACAGATCGAACGCTGAAGCTTTCTTT
j_gene: TRBJ2-7; v_gene: TRBV2; d_gene: .; abundance: .; CDR3aa: CASSVGPGYEQYF; CDR3nt: TGTGCCAGCAGTGTTGGCCCGGGATACGAGCAGTACTTC
j_gene: TRBJ1-1; v_gene: TRBV6-1; d_gene: .; abundance: .; CDR3aa: CASTLEGTEAFF; CDR3nt: TGTGCCAGCACCCTCGAGGGGACTGAAGCTTTCTTT
j_gene: TRBJ2-5; v_gene: TRBV5-8; d_gene: .; abundance: .; CDR3aa: CASSFGGLRKTQYF; CDR3nt: TGTGCCAGCAGCTTTGGGGGCCTCCGAAAGACCCAGTACTTC
j_gene: TRBJ2-7; v_gene: TRBV7-2; d_gene: .; abundance: many; CDR3aa: CASSAVDRTYEQYF; CDR3nt: TGTGCCAGCAGCGCCGTGGACAGAACCTACGAGCAGTACTTC
j_gene: TRBJ2-3; v_gene: TRBV7-8; d_gene: TRBD1; abundance: .; CDR3aa: CASSMGQVLTDTQYF; CDR3nt: TGTGCCAGCAGCATGGGACAGGTCCTCACAGATACGCAGTATTTT
j_gene: TRBJ1-5; v_gene: TRBV6-6; d_gene: .; abundance: .; CDR3aa: CASSYSNEGVSNQPQHF; CDR3nt: TGTGCCAGCAGTTACTCGAATGAGGGTGTGAGCAATCAGCCCCAGCATTTT
j_gene: TRBJ1-6; v_gene: TRBV9; d_gene: TRBD1; abundance: .; CDR3aa: CASSLGPTGESPLHF; CDR3nt: TGTGCCAGCAGCCTGGGTCCGACAGGGGAATCACCCCTCCACTTT
j_gene: TRBJ2-1; v_gene: TRBV20-1; d_gene: TRBD2; abundance: .; CDR3aa: CSARGAGGKNNEQFF; CDR3nt: TGCAGTGCCAGAGGAGCGGGAGGTAAAAACAATGAGCAGTTCTTC
j_gene: TRBJ1-1; v_gene: TRBV4-1; d_gene: TRBD1; abundance: .; CDR3aa: CASSQGTGSRSEAFF; CDR3nt: TGCGCCAGCAGCCAAGGGACAGGGTCGAGGAGTGAAGCTTTCTTT
j_gene: TRBJ2-2; v_gene: TRBV6-6; d_gene: .; abundance: .; CDR3aa: CASSYSRGPGELFF; CDR3nt: TGTGCCAGCAGTTACTCGAGGGGACCCGGGGAGCTGTTTTTT
j_gene: TRBJ2-2; v_gene: TRBV7-7; d_gene: .; abundance: .; CDR3aa: CASSPLTGDPTGELFF; CDR3nt: TGTGCTAGCAGCCCTCTGACGGGGGACCCCACCGGGGAGCTGTTTTTT
j_gene: TRBJ2-1; v_gene: TRBV20-1; d_gene: .; abundance: .; CDR3aa: CSARVPGVEQVF; CDR3nt: TGCAGTGCTAGGGTTCCAGGAGTTGAGCAGGTCTTC
j_gene: TRBJ2-7; v_gene: TRBV7-2; d_gene: TRBD2; abundance: few; CDR3aa: CASTRNRGGRGYEQYF; CDR3nt: TGTGCCAGCACCAGAAACCGGGGCGGGAGGGGGTACGAGCAGTACTTC
j_gene: TRBJ2-3; v_gene: TRBV7-2; d_gene: .; abundance: .; CDR3aa: CASSPLRTDTQYF; CDR3nt: TGTGCCAGCAGCCCTCTCAGGACAGATACGCAGTATTTT
j_gene: TRBJ2-5; v_gene: TRBV4-1; d_gene: TRBD2; abundance: .; CDR3aa: CASSQDVGLAYEQYF; CDR3nt: TGCGCCAGCAGCCAAGATGTCGGACTAGCGTATGAGCAGTACTTC
j_gene: TRBJ2-4; v_gene: TRBV12-3/TRBV12-4; d_gene: .; abundance: .; CDR3aa: CASRHYRENIQYF; CDR3nt: TGTGCCAGCCGGCATTACAGGGAAAACATTCAGTACTTC
j_gene: TRBJ2-7; v_gene: TRBV7-9; d_gene: .; abundance: .; CDR3aa: CASSPTLARPSEQYF; CDR3nt: TGTGCCAGCAGCCCGACACTAGCAAGACCTTCCGAGCAGTACTTC
j_gene: TRBJ1-6; v_gene: TRBV7-2; d_gene: .; abundance: .; CDR3aa: CASSSGGPSGSSPLHF; CDR3nt: TGTGCCAGCAGCTCCGGTGGACCTTCGGGTAGTTCACCCCTCCACTTT
j_gene: TRBJ1-5; v_gene: TRBV27; d_gene: .; abundance: .; CDR3aa: CASSLVGDYSNQPQHF; CDR3nt: TGTGCCAGCAGTTTAGTAGGGGACTATAGCAATCAGCCCCAGCATTTT
j_gene: TRBJ2-7; v_gene: TRBV28; d_gene: .; abundance: .; CDR3aa: CASRQTGPNDMQYF; CDR3nt: TGTGCCAGTAGGCAAACGGGGCCCAATGATATGCAGTACTTC
j_gene: TRBJ2-7; v_gene: TRBV20-1; d_gene: .; abundance: few; CDR3aa: CSAREAPSSEQYF; CDR3nt: TGCAGTGCTAGAGAGGCCCCCTCGTCCGAGCAGTACTTC
j_gene: TRBJ2-7; v_gene: TRBV5-1; d_gene: .; abundance: few; CDR3aa: CASSLVGAMDEQYF; CDR3nt: TGCGCCAGCAGCTTGGTTGGGGCTATGGACGAGCAGTACTTC
j_gene: TRBJ2-1; v_gene: TRBV12-3/TRBV12-4; d_gene: TRBD2; abundance: .; CDR3aa: CASSRGTRKYNEQFF; CDR3nt: TGTGCCAGCAGCAGAGGGACTAGAAAGTACAATGAGCAGTTCTTC
j_gene: TRBJ2-3; v_gene: TRBV7-9; d_gene: TRBD2; abundance: .; CDR3aa: CASSSLAGYEDTQYF; CDR3nt: TGTGCCAGCAGTTCACTAGCGGGGTATGAGGATACGCAGTATTTT
j_gene: TRBJ2-5; v_gene: TRBV11-2; d_gene: .; abundance: .; CDR3aa: CASSPLRGHGNNEQYF; CDR3nt: TGTGCCAGCAGCCCCCTTAGGGGCCACGGGAACAATGAGCAGTACTTC
j_gene: TRBJ2-3; v_gene: TRBV20-1; d_gene: .; abundance: many; CDR3aa: CSARDLTSSTDTQYF; CDR3nt: TGCAGTGCTAGAGATCTTACATCGAGCACAGATACGCAGTATTTT
j_gene: TRBJ2-3; v_gene: TRBV20-1; d_gene: .; abundance: few; CDR3aa: CSAPLADTQYF; CDR3nt: TGCAGTGCCCCACTAGCAGATACGCAGTATTTT
j_gene: TRBJ2-7; v_gene: TRBV28; d_gene: TRBD2; abundance: .; CDR3aa: CASSFPAWASGIGYEQYF; CDR3nt: TGTGCCAGCAGTTTCCCCGCCTGGGCTAGCGGGATAGGTTACGAGCAGTACTTC
j_gene: TRBJ2-3; v_gene: TRBV25-1; d_gene: .; abundance: few; CDR3aa: CASSELAGISTDTQYF; CDR3nt: TGTGCCAGCAGTGAATTGGCAGGTATTAGCACAGATACGCAGTATTTT
j_gene: TRBJ2-3; v_gene: TRBV11-2; d_gene: .; abundance: .; CDR3aa: CASSWPESTDTQYF; CDR3nt: TGTGCCAGCAGCTGGCCGGAGAGCACAGATACGCAGTATTTT
j_gene: TRBJ1-2; v_gene: TRBV7-2; d_gene: TRBD1; abundance: .; CDR3aa: CASSVDRDGYTF; CDR3nt: TGTGCCAGCAGCGTAGACAGGGATGGCTACACCTTC
j_gene: TRBJ2-1; v_gene: TRBV7-9; d_gene: .; abundance: .; CDR3aa: CASSLVGDHNEQFF; CDR3nt: TGTGCCAGCAGCTTAGTAGGGGACCACAATGAGCAGTTCTTC
j_gene: TRBJ1-5; v_gene: TRBV6-2/TRBV6-3; d_gene: TRBD1; abundance: few; CDR3aa: CASSLTGISNQPQHF; CDR3nt: TGTGCCAGCAGTTTGACAGGGATCAGCAATCAGCCCCAGCATTTT